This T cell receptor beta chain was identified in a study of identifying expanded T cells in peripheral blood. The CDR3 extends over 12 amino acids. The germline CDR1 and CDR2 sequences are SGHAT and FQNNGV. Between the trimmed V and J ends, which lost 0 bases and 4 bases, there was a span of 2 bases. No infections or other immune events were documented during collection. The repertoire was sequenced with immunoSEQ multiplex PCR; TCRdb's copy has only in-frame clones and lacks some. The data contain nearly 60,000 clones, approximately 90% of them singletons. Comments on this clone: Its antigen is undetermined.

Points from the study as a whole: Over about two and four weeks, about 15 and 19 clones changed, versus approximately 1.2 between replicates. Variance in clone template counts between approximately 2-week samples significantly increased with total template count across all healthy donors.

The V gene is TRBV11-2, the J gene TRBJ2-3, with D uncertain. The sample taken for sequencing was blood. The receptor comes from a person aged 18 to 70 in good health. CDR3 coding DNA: TGTGCCAGCAGCTTAGACGCAGATACGCAGTATTTT. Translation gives CASSLDADTQYF.